This T cell receptor (beta chain) appears in the sequencing data of a study of T cell responses to AZD1222 COVID-19 vaccine. TCRdb's copy holds only in-frame clones and misses some; the assay was immunoSEQ multiplex PCR. The repertoire consists of approximately 200,000 clones, with 91% occurring once and the leading ten covering about 3.5%. Germline V gives CDR1 SEHNR, CDR2 FQNEAQ (reference sequence). With 2 bases removed from V and 16 bases from J, the gap between germline ends came to 15 bases. The CDR3 runs 12 residues. A word on this clone: Antigen specificity is unknown.

Notes on the study in general: At 160-218 and 743-854, vaccine-associated CD4 TCRs were dominant, and they spanned spike. Sampling captured repertoires only after the peak T cell response. Increased Spike-specific TCR breadth and depth were observed after two AZD1222 doses. Close to half of all spike-specific TCRs reportedly target regions of the variants that are unmutated.

The starting material was peripheral blood, obtained 28 days after the second AZD1222 dose. The rearrangement joins TRBV7-9 to TRBJ1-5; D unresolved. This TCR came from an adult who received the AZD1222 COVID-19 vaccine. The CDR3 protein is CASSLFPGPQHF. Written as DNA, the CDR3 is TGTGCCAGCAGCTTATTCCCAGGCCCTCAACATTTT.